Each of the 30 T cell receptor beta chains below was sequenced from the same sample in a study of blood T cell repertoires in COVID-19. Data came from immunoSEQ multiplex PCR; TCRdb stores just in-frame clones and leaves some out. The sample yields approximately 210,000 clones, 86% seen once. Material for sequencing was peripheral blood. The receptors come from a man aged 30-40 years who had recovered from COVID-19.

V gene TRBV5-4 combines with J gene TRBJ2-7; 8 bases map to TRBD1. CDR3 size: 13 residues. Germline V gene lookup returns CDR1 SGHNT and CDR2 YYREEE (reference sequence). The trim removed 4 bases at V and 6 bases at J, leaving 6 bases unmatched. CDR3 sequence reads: CASSRTGFFEQYF. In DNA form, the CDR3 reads TGTGCCAGCAGCCGGACAGGGTTTTTCGAGCAGTACTTC.

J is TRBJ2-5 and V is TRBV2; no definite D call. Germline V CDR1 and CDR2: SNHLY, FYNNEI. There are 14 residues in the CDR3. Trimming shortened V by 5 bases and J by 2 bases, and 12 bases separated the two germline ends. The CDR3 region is CASSLWSEQETQYF. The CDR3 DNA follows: TGTGCCAGCAGTCTTTGGTCAGAACAAGAGACCCAGTACTTC.

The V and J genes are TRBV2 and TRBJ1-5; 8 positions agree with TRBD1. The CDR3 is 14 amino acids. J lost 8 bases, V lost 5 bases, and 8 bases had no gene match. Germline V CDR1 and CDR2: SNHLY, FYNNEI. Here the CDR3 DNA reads TGTGCCAGCAGTCCTCAGGGGGCCCTTGAGCCCCAGCATTTT. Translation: CASSPQGALEPQHF.

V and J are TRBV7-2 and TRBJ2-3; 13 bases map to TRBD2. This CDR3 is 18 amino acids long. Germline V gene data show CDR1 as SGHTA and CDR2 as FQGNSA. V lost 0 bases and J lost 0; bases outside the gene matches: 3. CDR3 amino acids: CASSLAGLAGLSTDTQYF. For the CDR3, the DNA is TGTGCCAGCAGCTTAGCGGGACTAGCGGGGTTGAGCACAGATACGCAGTATTTT.

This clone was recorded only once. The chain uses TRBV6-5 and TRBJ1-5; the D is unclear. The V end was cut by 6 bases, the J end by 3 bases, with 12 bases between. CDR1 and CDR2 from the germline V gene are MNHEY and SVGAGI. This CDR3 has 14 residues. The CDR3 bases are TGTGCCAGCAGGGCCCGGGTCTTCAATCAGCCCCAGCATTTT. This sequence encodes CASRARVFNQPQHF.

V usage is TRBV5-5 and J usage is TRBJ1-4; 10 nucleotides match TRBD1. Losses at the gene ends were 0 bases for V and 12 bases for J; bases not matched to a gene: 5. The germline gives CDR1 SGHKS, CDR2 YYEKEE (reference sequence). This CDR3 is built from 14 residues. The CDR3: CASSLEGQGYQLFF. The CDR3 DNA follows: TGTGCCAGCAGCTTGGAGGGACAGGGGTACCAACTGTTTTTT.

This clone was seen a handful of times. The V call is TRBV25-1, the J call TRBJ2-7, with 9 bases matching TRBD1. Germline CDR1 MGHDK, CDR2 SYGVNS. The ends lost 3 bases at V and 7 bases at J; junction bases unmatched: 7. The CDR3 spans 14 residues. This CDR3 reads CASSEVSGTGEQYF. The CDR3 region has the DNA TGTGCCAGCAGTGAGGTATCAGGGACAGGGGAGCAGTACTTC.

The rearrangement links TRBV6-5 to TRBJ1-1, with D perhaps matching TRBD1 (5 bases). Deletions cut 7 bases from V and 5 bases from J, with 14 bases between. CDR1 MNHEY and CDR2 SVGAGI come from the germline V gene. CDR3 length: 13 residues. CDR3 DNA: TGTGCCAGCAAAGTCGACAGAGAGACTGAAGCTTTCTTT. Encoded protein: CASKVDRETEAFF.

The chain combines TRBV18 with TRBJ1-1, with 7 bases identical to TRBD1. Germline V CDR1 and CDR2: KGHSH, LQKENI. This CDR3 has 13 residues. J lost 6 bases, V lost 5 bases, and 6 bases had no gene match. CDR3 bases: TGTGCCAGCTCATCGGACAGGCGAGCTGAAGCTTTCTTT. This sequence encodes CASSSDRRAEAFF.

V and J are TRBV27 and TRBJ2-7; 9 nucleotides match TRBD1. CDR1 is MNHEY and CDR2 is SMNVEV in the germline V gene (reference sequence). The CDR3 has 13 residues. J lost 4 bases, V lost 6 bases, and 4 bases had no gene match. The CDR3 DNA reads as TGTGCCAGCAGGGAACAGGGGGCGTACGAGCAGTACTTC. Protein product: CASREQGAYEQYF.

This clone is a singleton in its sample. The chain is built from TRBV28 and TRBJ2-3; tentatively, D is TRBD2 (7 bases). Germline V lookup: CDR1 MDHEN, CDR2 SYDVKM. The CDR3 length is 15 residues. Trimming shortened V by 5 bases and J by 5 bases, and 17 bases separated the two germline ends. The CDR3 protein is CASSRGAGRGDTQYF. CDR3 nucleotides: TGTGCCAGCAGTAGGGGGGCGGGGAGGGGAGATACGCAGTATTTT.

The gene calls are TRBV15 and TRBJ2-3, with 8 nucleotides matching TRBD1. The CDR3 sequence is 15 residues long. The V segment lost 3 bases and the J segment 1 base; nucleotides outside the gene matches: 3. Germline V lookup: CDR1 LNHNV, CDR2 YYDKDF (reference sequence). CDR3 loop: CATSRPGQGTDTQYF. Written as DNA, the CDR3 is TGTGCCACCAGCAGGCCGGGACAGGGCACAGATACGCAGTATTTT.

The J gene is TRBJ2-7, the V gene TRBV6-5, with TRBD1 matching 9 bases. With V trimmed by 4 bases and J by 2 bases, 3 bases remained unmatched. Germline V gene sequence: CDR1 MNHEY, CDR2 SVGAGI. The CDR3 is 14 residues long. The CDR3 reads CASSWNRGPYEQYF. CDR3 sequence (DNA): TGTGCCAGCAGTTGGAACAGGGGGCCCTACGAGCAGTACTTC.

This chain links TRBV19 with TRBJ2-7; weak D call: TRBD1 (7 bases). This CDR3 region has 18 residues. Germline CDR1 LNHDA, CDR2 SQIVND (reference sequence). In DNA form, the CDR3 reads TGTGCTACCCAGCCCGCGGGGACAGTAGTTTCATGGTCCTACGAGCAGTACTTC. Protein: CATQPAGTVVSWSYEQYF.

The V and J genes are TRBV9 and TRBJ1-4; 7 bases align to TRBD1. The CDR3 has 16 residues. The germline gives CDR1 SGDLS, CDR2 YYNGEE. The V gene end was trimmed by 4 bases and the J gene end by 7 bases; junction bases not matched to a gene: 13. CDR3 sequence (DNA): TGTGCCAGCAGCCCCCCTCGTGAGGCAGGGGGTGAAAAACTGTTTTTT. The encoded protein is CASSPPREAGGEKLFF.

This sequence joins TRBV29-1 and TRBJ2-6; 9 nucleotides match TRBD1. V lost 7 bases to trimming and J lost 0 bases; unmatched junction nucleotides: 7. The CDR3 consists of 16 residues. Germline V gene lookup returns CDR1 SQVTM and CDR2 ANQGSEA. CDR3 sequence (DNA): TGCAGCGGTACGACAGGGGGGTACTCTGGGGCCAACGTCCTGACTTTC. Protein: CSGTTGGYSGANVLTF. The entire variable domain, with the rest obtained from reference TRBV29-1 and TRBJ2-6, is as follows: SAVISQKPSRDICQRGTSLTIQCQVDSQVTMMFWYRQQPGQSLTLIATANQGSEATYESGFVIDKFPISRPNLTFSTLTVSNMSPEDSSIYLCSGTTGGYSGANVLTFGAGSRLTVL.

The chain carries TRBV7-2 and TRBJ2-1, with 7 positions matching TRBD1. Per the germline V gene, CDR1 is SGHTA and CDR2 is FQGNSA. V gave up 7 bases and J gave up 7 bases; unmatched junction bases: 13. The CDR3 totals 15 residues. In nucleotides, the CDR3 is TGTGCCAGCATCGTCGAGACAGGGCTTGGGAATGAGCAGTTCTTC. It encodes CASIVETGLGNEQFF. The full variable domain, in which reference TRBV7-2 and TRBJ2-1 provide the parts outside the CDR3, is GAGVSQSPSNKVTEKGKDVELRCDPISGHTALYWYRQSLGQGLEFLIYFQGNSAPDKSGLPSDRFSAERTGGSVSTLTIQRTQQEDSAVYLCASIVETGLGNEQFFGPGTRLTVL.

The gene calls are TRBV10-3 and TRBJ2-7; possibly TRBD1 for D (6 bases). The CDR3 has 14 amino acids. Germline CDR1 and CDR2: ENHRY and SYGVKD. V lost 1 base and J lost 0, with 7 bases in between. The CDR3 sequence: CAISEWDTSYEQYF. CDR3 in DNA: TGTGCCATCAGTGAGTGGGACACCTCCTACGAGCAGTACTTC.

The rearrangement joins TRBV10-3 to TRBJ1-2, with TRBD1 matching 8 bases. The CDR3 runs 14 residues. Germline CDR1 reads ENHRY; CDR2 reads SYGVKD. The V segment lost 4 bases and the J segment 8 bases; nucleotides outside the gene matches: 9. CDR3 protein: CAISGQTGVTGYTF. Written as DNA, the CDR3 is TGTGCCATCAGTGGGCAGACAGGGGTTACGGGCTACACCTTC.

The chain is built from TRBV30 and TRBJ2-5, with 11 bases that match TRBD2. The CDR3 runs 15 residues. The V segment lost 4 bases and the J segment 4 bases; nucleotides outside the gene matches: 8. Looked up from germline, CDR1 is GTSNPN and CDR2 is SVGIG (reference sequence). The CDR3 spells CAWMVMLAGGETQYF. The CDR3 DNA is TGTGCCTGGATGGTTATGCTAGCGGGGGGAGAGACCCAGTACTTC.

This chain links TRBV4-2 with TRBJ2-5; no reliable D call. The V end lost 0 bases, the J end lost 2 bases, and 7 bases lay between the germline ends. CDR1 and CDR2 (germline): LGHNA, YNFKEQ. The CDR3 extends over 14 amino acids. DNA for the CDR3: TGTGCCAGCAGCCAAGAGCGCTTACAAGAGACCCAGTACTTC. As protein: CASSQERLQETQYF.

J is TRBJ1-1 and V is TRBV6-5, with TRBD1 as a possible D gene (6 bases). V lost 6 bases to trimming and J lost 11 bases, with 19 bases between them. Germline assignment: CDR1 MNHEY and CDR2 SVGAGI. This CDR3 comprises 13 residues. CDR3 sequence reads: CASSGLEQGSAFF. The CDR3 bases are TGTGCCAGCAGCGGACTTGAACAGGGATCCGCTTTCTTT.

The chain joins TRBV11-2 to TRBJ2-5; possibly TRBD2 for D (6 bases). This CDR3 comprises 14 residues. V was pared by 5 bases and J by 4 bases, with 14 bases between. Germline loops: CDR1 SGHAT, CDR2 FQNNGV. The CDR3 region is CASSPNVGGETQYF. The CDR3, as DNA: TGTGCCAGCAGCCCCAACGTCGGGGGAGAGACCCAGTACTTC.

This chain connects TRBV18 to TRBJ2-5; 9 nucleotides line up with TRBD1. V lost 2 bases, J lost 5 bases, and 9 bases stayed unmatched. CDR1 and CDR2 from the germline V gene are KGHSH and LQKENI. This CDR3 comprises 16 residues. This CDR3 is CASSPRQDRGGETQYF. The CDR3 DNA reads TGTGCCAGCTCACCAAGACAGGACAGGGGCGGGGAGACCCAGTACTTC.

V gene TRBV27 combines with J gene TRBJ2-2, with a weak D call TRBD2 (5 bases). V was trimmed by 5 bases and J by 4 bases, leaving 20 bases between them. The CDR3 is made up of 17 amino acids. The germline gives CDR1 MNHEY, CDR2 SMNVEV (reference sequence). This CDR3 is CASSPMFGLAATGELFF. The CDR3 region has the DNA TGTGCCAGCAGTCCCATGTTTGGTCTAGCCGCCACCGGGGAGCTGTTTTTT.

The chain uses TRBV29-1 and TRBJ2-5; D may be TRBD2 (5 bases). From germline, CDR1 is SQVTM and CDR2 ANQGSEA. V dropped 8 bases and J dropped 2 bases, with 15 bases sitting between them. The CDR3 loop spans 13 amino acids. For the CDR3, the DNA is TGCAGCTTCGGGATACATTTACAAGAGACCCAGTACTTC. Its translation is CSFGIHLQETQYF. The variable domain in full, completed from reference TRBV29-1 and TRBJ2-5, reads SAVISQKPSRDICQRGTSLTIQCQVDSQVTMMFWYRQQPGQSLTLIATANQGSEATYESGFVIDKFPISRPNLTFSTLTVSNMSPEDSSIYLCSFGIHLQETQYFGPGTRLLVL.

The CDR3, as DNA: TGTGCCAGCAGCCTGCAACAGGGGGGGAAGGGCTACACCTTC. This translates into CASSLQQGGKGYTF. V usage is TRBV7-9 and J usage is TRBJ1-2; 8 nucleotides align to TRBD1. J gave up 8 bases and V 5 bases, and 10 bases lay outside the gene matches. CDR3 length: 14 residues. The V gene's germline CDR1 is SEHNR and CDR2 FQNEAQ (reference sequence).

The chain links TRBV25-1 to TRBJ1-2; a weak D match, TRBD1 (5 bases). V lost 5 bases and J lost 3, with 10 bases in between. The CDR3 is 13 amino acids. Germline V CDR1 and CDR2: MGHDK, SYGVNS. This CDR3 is CASSTQDHYGYTF. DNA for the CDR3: TGTGCCAGCAGTACACAGGACCACTATGGCTACACCTTC.

The CDR3 region is CASSQDGPNTEAFF. CDR3 coding DNA: TGCGCCAGCAGCCAAGATGGGCCGAACACTGAAGCTTTCTTT. V is TRBV4-3 and J is TRBJ1-1; the D is unclear. The CDR3 length is 14 residues. V was cut by 0 bases and J by 1 base, with 6 bases left in between. The germline V gene has CDR1 LGHNA and CDR2 YSLEER.

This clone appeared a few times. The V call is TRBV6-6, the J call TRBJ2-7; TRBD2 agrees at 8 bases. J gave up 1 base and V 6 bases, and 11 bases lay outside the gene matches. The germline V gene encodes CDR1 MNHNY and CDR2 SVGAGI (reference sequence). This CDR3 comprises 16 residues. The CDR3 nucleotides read TGTGCCAGCAGCCTCAACGGGAGGGGTTTTTCCTACGAGCAGTACTTC. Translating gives CASSLNGRGFSYEQYF.